One and the same sample provided the 23 T cell receptor beta chains below, sequenced in a study of Graves' ophthalmopathy and Graves' hyperthyroidism. Transcripts of RNA were the source for amplifying TCR beta CDR3 regions. First-round RT-PCR employed HTBI primers, with a second-round multiplex PCR after it. TCRdb processed the multiplex PCR reads anew with MiXCR; each CDR3 protein has one entry. The table lists fewer than 350,000 distinct CDR3 sequences, about a sixth of them singletons. The sequenced sample consisted of peripheral blood. These receptors were collected from an adult man with Graves' ophthalmopathy.

In its sample, this clonotype was seen many times. This chain uses TRBV5-6 with TRBJ2-4, with 7 bases lining up with TRBD2. This CDR3 has 15 residues. V gave up 1 base and J gave up 11 bases; unmatched junction bases: 12. CDR1 and CDR2 from the germline V gene are SGHDT and YYEEEE. The CDR3 spells CASSLYGAGERVQYF. Here the CDR3 DNA reads TGTGCCAGCAGCTTGTATGGGGCGGGGGAAAGAGTTCAGTACTTC. The full variable domain, with the rest looked up from reference TRBV5-6 and TRBJ2-4, is DAGVTQSPTHLIKTRGQQVTLRCSPKSGHDTVSWYQQALGQGPQFIFQYYEEEERQRGNFPDRFSGHQFPNYSSELNVNALLLGDSALYLCASSLYGAGERVQYFGAGTRLSVL.

This clonotype was seen at least ten times. The chain uses TRBV6-5 and TRBJ2-5; TRBD1 agrees at 7 bases. The CDR3 spans 14 residues. Germline-derived CDR1 and CDR2 are MNHEY and SVGAGI. The ends lost 7 bases at V and 5 bases at J; junction bases unmatched: 10. CDR3 loop: CASKRTGVAETQYF. Here the CDR3 DNA reads TGTGCCAGCAAACGTACAGGGGTCGCGGAGACCCAGTACTTC.

This clonotype was counted ten times or more. The chain couples TRBV11-2 to TRBJ2-7; 9 bases line up with TRBD1. Trimming removed 0 bases from V and 3 bases from J; junction bases left unmatched: 3. From germline, CDR1 is SGHAT and CDR2 FQNNGV. The CDR3 contains 15 residues. The CDR3 DNA sequence: TGTGCCAGCAGCTTAGAACAGGGGGCTTTCTACGAGCAGTACTTC. Translated, it gives CASSLEQGAFYEQYF. Complete variable domain (other parts from reference TRBV11-2 and TRBJ2-7): EAGVAQSPRYKIIEKRQSVAFWCNPISGHATLYWYQQILGQGPKLLIQFQNNGVVDDSQLPKDRFSAERLKGVDSTLKIQPAKLEDSAVYLCASSLEQGAFYEQYFGPGTRLTVT.

This clonotype has ten or more counts. The chain employs TRBV30 and TRBJ2-7, with D maybe TRBD1 (6 bases). In germline, CDR1 is GTSNPN, CDR2 SVGIG (reference sequence). The CDR3 sequence is 14 residues long. The V end lost 4 bases, the J end lost 4 bases, and 17 bases lay between the germline ends. This CDR3 is CAWTVQGRKYEQYF. For the CDR3, the DNA is TGTGCCTGGACAGTACAGGGAAGAAAGTACGAGCAGTACTTC.

In this sample, this clonotype turned up many times. This chain uses TRBV9 with TRBJ2-7; D may be TRBD1 (5 bases). V lost 0 bases and J 3 bases, leaving 7 bases between the germline ends. In germline, CDR1 is SGDLS, CDR2 YYNGEE. The CDR3 length is 13 residues. CDR3 sequence: CASSVGDSYEQYF. In DNA form, the CDR3 reads TGTGCCAGCAGCGTAGGAGACAGCTACGAGCAGTACTTC.

In its sample, this clonotype was seen many times. The chain has TRBV30 and TRBJ2-7; TRBD2 aligns across 12 bases. V dropped 1 base and J dropped 5; count of bases not matched to a gene: 6. Germline CDR1 GTSNPN, CDR2 SVGIG (reference sequence). The CDR3 is 15 residues long. This CDR3 reads CAWSASRLAGDEQYF. CDR3 sequence (DNA): TGTGCCTGGAGTGCCTCGAGACTAGCGGGAGACGAGCAGTACTTC.

This clonotype was observed at least ten times. The chain joins TRBV7-2 to TRBJ2-6; TRBD1 matches at 9 bases. This CDR3 comprises 18 residues. In germline, CDR1 is SGHTA, CDR2 FQGNSA. Trimming removed 2 bases from V and 0 bases from J; junction bases left unmatched: 5. The CDR3 region has the DNA TGTGCCAGCAGCTTAACAGGGGGCGGATACTCTGGGGCCAACGTCCTGACTTTC. Its protein is CASSLTGGGYSGANVLTF. The full variable domain, with the rest looked up from reference TRBV7-2 and TRBJ2-6, is GAGVSQSPSNKVTEKGKDVELRCDPISGHTALYWYRQSLGQGLEFLIYFQGNSAPDKSGLPSDRFSAERTGGSVSTLTIQRTQQEDSAVYLCASSLTGGGYSGANVLTFGAGSRLTVL.

To note about this clonotype: No DNA is shown, since the ends of the CDR3 on it are uncertain; the CDR3 is the one TCRdb lists. This chain links TRBV12-3 or TRBV12-4 with TRBJ1-3. The CDR3 is 14 amino acids in total, end residues counted. The CDR3 sequence is CASSSVGSGNTISF.

This sequence joins TRBV24-1 and TRBJ2-5, with 7 bases identical to TRBD2. The CDR3 runs 15 residues. CDR1 is KGHDR, CDR2 SFDVKD, per germline. Losses at the gene ends were 0 bases for V and 4 bases for J; bases not matched to a gene: 4. The CDR3 protein is CATSDLWGGVETQYF. In nucleotides, the CDR3 is TGTGCCACCAGTGATTTGTGGGGAGGGGTAGAGACCCAGTACTTC.

The sample holds many counts of this clonotype. The V and J genes are TRBV30 and TRBJ2-5; D assignment may be TRBD1 or TRBD2 (7 bases each). V lost 1 base to trimming and J lost 5 bases, with 17 bases between them. Germline V lookup: CDR1 GTSNPN, CDR2 SVGIG (reference sequence). This CDR3 has 15 amino acids. Here the CDR3 reads CAWSATRQGGETQYF. CDR3 nucleotides: TGTGCCTGGAGTGCGACCCGACAGGGAGGGGAGACCCAGTACTTC.

This clonotype has a count of ten or more. The rearrangement joins TRBV5-6 to TRBJ1-6; maybe TRBD1 (5 bases). Deletions cut 6 bases from V and 6 bases from J, with 13 bases between. Per germline, CDR1 SGHDT and CDR2 YYEEEE. CDR3 size: 14 residues. As DNA, the CDR3 is TGTGCCAGCACCTTAAGGGGAGTTAATTCACCCCTCCACTTT. Its translation: CASTLRGVNSPLHF.

Remarks on this clonotype: Since the CDR3 does not end with the conserved phenylalanine or tryptophan, this likely comes from a read error. The limits of the CDR3 on the DNA are not certain, so only TCRdb's listed CDR3 is given. The V gene is TRBV15, the J gene TRBJ2-5. The CDR3 spans 8 residues, counting both ends. Germline V CDR1 and CDR2: LNHNV, YYDKDF (reference sequence). Here the CDR3 reads CATSRDRR.

This clonotype showed up many times. The rearrangement uses TRBV6-2 or TRBV6-3 and TRBJ1-5; no reliable D call. The CDR3 has 13 amino acids. Germline CDR1 MNHEY, CDR2 SVGEGT. Trimming took off 6 bases at V and 4 bases at J, with 10 bases between the two ends. The DNA of the CDR3 is TGTGCCAGCAGGAGAGAGGGTAATCAGCCCCAGCATTTT. Its protein product is CASRREGNQPQHF.

This clonotype was observed at least ten times. The rearrangement joins TRBV13 to TRBJ1-2, with D perhaps matching TRBD1 (5 bases). The CDR3 covers 13 residues. In germline, CDR1 is PRHDT, CDR2 FYEKMQ (reference sequence). V lost 5 bases and J lost 3, with 10 bases in between. CDR3 loop: CASSPGTYYGYTF. The DNA for the CDR3 is TGTGCCAGCAGCCCCGGGACTTACTATGGCTACACCTTC.

Ten or more counts support this clonotype. The chain joins TRBV7-2 to TRBJ2-5; the D is unclear. Looked up from germline, CDR1 is SGHTA and CDR2 is FQGNSA. V lost 3 bases and J 5 bases, leaving 16 bases between the germline ends. The CDR3 covers 15 residues. The CDR3 DNA follows: TGTGCCAGCAGCTTGGCTGCCGGGTTTCAGGAGACCCAGTACTTC. It translates to CASSLAAGFQETQYF.

This clonotype has at least ten counts. The V gene is TRBV2, the J gene TRBJ2-2; the D is unclear. CDR3 size: 13 residues. CDR1 is SNHLY and CDR2 is FYNNEI in the germline V gene. V gave up 4 bases and J gave up 5 bases, with 8 bases separating them. The CDR3 protein is CASSAALTGELFF. As DNA, the CDR3 is TGTGCCAGCAGTGCGGCGCTAACCGGGGAGCTGTTTTTT.

This clonotype appeared a few times. The chain has TRBV28 and TRBJ2-7; a weak D match, TRBD2 (5 bases). This CDR3 has 16 residues. V lost 3 bases, J lost 5 bases, and 20 bases lay in between. Germline loops: CDR1 MDHEN, CDR2 SYDVKM. Written as DNA, the CDR3 is TGTGCCAGCAGTTTCCTCTATGGGAGAGGCCCCAACGAGCAGTACTTC. Residues: CASSFLYGRGPNEQYF.

The CDR3 sequence: CATSDSTGETQYF. Here the CDR3 DNA reads TGTGCCACCAGTGATTCAACAGGGGAGACCCAGTACTTC. The chain uses TRBV24-1 and TRBJ2-5, with D perhaps TRBD1 (6 bases). Germline CDR1 reads KGHDR; CDR2 reads SFDVKD. This CDR3 is 13 amino acids long. The germline V and J ends were trimmed by 2 bases and 5 bases, with 8 bases remaining between them.

This clonotype was recorded many times. The chain couples TRBV5-1 to TRBJ2-7; a weak D match, TRBD2 (6 bases). This CDR3 is 13 amino acids long. The V gene lost 4 bases and the J gene lost 5 bases, with 13 bases spanning the gap. The germline V gene encodes CDR1 SGHRS and CDR2 YFSETQ. The CDR3 here is CASSKEGSNEQYF. The CDR3 region has the DNA TGCGCCAGCAGCAAGGAGGGTAGCAACGAGCAGTACTTC.

This clonotype was detected many times. The V call is TRBV19, the J call TRBJ1-1; no reliable D call. V lost 0 bases, J lost 2 bases, and 4 bases lay in between. CDR1 is LNHDA and CDR2 is SQIVND in the germline V gene (reference sequence). This CDR3 has 13 residues. The CDR3 bases are TGTGCCAGTAGTATAGAGGGAAACACTGAAGCTTTCTTT. Its protein is CASSIEGNTEAFF. The full variable domain, in which reference TRBV19 and TRBJ1-1 provide the parts outside the CDR3, is DGGITQSPKYLFRKEGQNVTLSCEQNLNHDAMYWYRQDPGQGLRLIYYSQIVNDFQKGDIAEGYSVSREKKESFPLTVTSAQKNPTAFYLCASSIEGNTEAFFGQGTRLTVV.

The rearrangement links TRBV9 to TRBJ2-5; TRBD2 matches 7 bases. Germline lookup yields CDR1 SGDLS and CDR2 YYNGEE. The junction had 13 bases not matched to a gene; V was cut back by 4 bases and J by 7 bases. The length of the CDR3 is 15 residues. CDR3 loop: CASSPAGPEGRTQYF. The CDR3 nucleotides read TGTGCCAGCAGCCCAGCGGGACCAGAAGGCCGGACCCAGTACTTC.

This clonotype was found many times. V usage is TRBV2 and J usage is TRBJ2-5; either TRBD1 or TRBD2 may supply D (5 bases each). This CDR3 contains 13 residues. The germline gives CDR1 SNHLY, CDR2 FYNNEI. V dropped 7 bases and J dropped 5 bases, with 14 bases sitting between them. DNA of the CDR3: TGTGCCAGCAATAAGGGGTGGGGGGAGACCCAGTACTTC. Its translation: CASNKGWGETQYF.

On this clonotype: A much larger clone lies a single base off, so this may be a read error. V usage is TRBV6-2 or TRBV6-3 and J usage is TRBJ2-5, with 8 bases identical to TRBD2. The germline gives CDR1 MNHEY, CDR2 SVGEGT. CDR3 size: 15 residues. DNA for the CDR3: TGTGCCAGCAGCGAGACGGGACTAGATTTTGAGACCCTGTACTTC. It encodes CASSETGLDFETLYF.